One sample yielded the 26 T cell receptor beta chains listed below, sequenced in a study of early T cells in non-severe SARS-CoV-2 infection (dated by TCRdb to the early 2020s). Library preparation employed 5' RACE. Sequenced on a NextSeq 500. TCRdb reprocessed the public reads (quality trimming at Q25 with fastp, clone calling with MiXCR) and kept in-frame beta chains. Rows with a matching CDR3 protein are joined into one entry that keeps the most common DNA and genes. This sample is represented by about 100,000 distinct CDR3 sequences; approximately 14% of them were singletons. The ten most abundant clones make up approximately 6.4% of the sample. The sequencing input was whole blood. Receptors were obtained from an adult who was a healthcare worker with PCR-confirmed SARS-CoV-2 infection or an uninfected control (not recorded which).

The V call is TRBV7-8, the J call TRBJ1-5; 7 positions agree with TRBD1. Per germline, CDR1 SGHVS and CDR2 FQNEAQ. Trimming took 0 bases from V and 5 from J; bases not matched to a gene: 10. The CDR3 loop spans 17 amino acids. In DNA form, the CDR3 reads TGTGCCAGCAGCTTAGCGGGACCGGGACAGAGGTATCAGCCCCAGCATTTT. This sequence encodes CASSLAGPGQRYQPQHF.

This clonotype came up many times. The chain employs TRBV7-2 and TRBJ2-2, with a weak D call TRBD1 (5 bases). V lost 3 bases, J lost 4 bases, and 9 bases lay in between. CDR3 length equals 14 residues. Looked up from germline, CDR1 is SGHTA and CDR2 is FQGNSA. The CDR3 DNA sequence: TGTGCCAGCAGCTTGGCGACAGTCACCGGGGAGCTGTTTTTT. Its translation is CASSLATVTGELFF.

In this sample, this clonotype turned up many times. The J gene is TRBJ2-7, the V gene TRBV3-1, with D perhaps TRBD1 or TRBD2 (5 bases each). Per germline, CDR1 LGHDT and CDR2 YNNKEL (reference sequence). V was cut by 4 bases and J by 6 bases, with 16 bases left in between. The CDR3 has 14 amino acids. The CDR3 here is CASSPSQGRGEQYF. CDR3 nucleotides: TGTGCCAGCAGCCCCTCGCAGGGACGGGGCGAGCAGTACTTC.

This clonotype turned up a few times. DNA of the CDR3: TGCGCCAGCAGTGAGTCGAACTCGGGCTATGGCTACACCTTC. Its translation is CASSESNSGYGYTF. The V and J genes are TRBV10-2 and TRBJ1-2; D unresolved. The CDR3 sequence is 14 residues long. The V gene's germline CDR1 is WSHSY and CDR2 SAAADI. V was trimmed by 0 bases and J by 4 bases, leaving 9 bases between them.

In this sample, this clonotype turned up many times. This chain uses TRBV6-2 or TRBV6-3 with TRBJ2-7; tentative D call: TRBD1 (6 bases). CDR3 length: 17 residues. The V and J ends lost 0 bases and 3 bases respectively, with 18 bases between them. Germline assignment: CDR1 MNHEY and CDR2 SVGEGT. Written as DNA, the CDR3 is TGTGCCAGCAGTTACTCGTTAGTCCGGACAGCGGTCTACGAGCAGTACTTC. Translated: CASSYSLVRTAVYEQYF.

This clonotype appeared many times. V and J are TRBV20-1 and TRBJ2-7; D is undetermined. The V and J ends lost 0 bases and 0 bases respectively, with 3 bases between them. CDR3 length: 12 residues. The germline V gene has CDR1 DFQATT and CDR2 SNEGSKA (reference sequence). The CDR3 DNA reads TGCAGTGCTAGAGAGAGCTCCTACGAGCAGTACTTC. Encoded protein: CSARESSYEQYF.

CDR3 loop: CASSLLGRREGETQYF. The CDR3 DNA follows: TGTGCCAGCAGCTTACTAGGACGTCGGGAGGGAGAGACCCAGTACTTC. The chain recombines TRBV7-3 with TRBJ2-5; 8 bases are a match to TRBD2. Germline-derived CDR1 and CDR2 are SGHTA and FQGTGA. This CDR3 is built from 16 residues. Trimming at V came to 2 bases and at J to 4 bases, leaving 9 bases not matched to a gene.

V and J are TRBV4-1 and TRBJ2-3, with D hard to call. CDR1 and CDR2 (germline): MGHRA, YSYEKL. This CDR3 has 16 residues. The V gene lost 1 base and the J gene lost 1 base, with 12 bases spanning the gap. This chain's CDR3 is CASSQVAGWGTDTQYF. As DNA, the CDR3 is TGCGCCAGCAGCCAAGTGGCAGGTTGGGGCACAGATACGCAGTATTTT.

This clonotype was detected only a few times. The chain uses TRBV28 and TRBJ2-3, with D possibly matching TRBD2 (7 bases). CDR1 and CDR2 (germline): MDHEN, SYDVKM. CDR3 length: 14 residues. Trimming took off 3 bases at V and 6 bases at J, with 13 bases between the two ends. The CDR3, as DNA: TGTGCCAGCAGTTTCCAGGGAGGGGGTGATACGCAGTATTTT. Its translation is CASSFQGGGDTQYF.

There are many counts of this clonotype. The rearrangement joins TRBV28 to TRBJ2-7, with 7 nucleotides matching TRBD2. The CDR3 consists of 16 residues. Germline V CDR1 and CDR2: MDHEN, SYDVKM. The ends lost 3 bases at V and 4 bases at J; junction bases unmatched: 12. The CDR3 sequence: CASSFHREAGRYEQYF. For the CDR3, the DNA is TGTGCCAGCAGTTTTCATCGGGAGGCAGGGCGGTACGAGCAGTACTTC.

The gene calls are TRBV7-9 and TRBJ2-7; D could derive from TRBD1 or TRBD2 (5 bases each). V lost 4 bases and J lost 5, with 15 bases in between. The germline gives CDR1 SEHNR, CDR2 FQNEAQ (reference sequence). The CDR3 length is 14 residues. CDR3 coding DNA: TGTGCCAGCAGCTGGGATCAACCGGGACACGAGCAGTACTTC. Translating it yields CASSWDQPGHEQYF.

The V and J genes are TRBV6-1 and TRBJ2-1, with 9 bases that match TRBD2. Germline loops: CDR1 MNHNS, CDR2 SASEGT. V gave up 5 bases and J gave up 9 bases; unmatched junction bases: 8. The CDR3 is 14 amino acids. The CDR3 DNA follows: TGTGCCAGCAGTAGACTAGCGGAAGGGGGTGAGCAGTTCTTC. Its translation is CASSRLAEGGEQFF.

This clonotype came up a few times. A junction boundary mismatches the germline segment, possibly from a read error. The genes are TRBV28 and TRBJ2-1; 7 bases line up with TRBD1. Germline-derived CDR1 and CDR2 are MDHEN and SYDVKM. The CDR3 consists of 13 residues. CDR3 DNA sequence: TGTGCCAGCAGCCCCGGACAGGTAGAGAAGGAAGTCTTC. This codes for CASSPGQVEKEVF.

The chain links TRBV28 to TRBJ2-7; no clear D. This CDR3 is built from 11 residues. V was cut by 10 bases and J by 1 base, with 8 bases left in between. The germline V gene has CDR1 MDHEN and CDR2 SYDVKM. As DNA, the CDR3 is TGTGCCACCATGTTATCCTACGAGCAGTACTTC. Amino acids: CATMLSYEQYF.

This chain uses TRBV7-9 with TRBJ2-1, with D possibly TRBD2 on 5 matching bases. The CDR3 runs 14 residues. The germline V and J ends were trimmed by 0 bases and 6 bases, with 9 bases remaining between them. CDR1 SEHNR and CDR2 FQNEAQ come from the germline V gene (reference sequence). Here the CDR3 DNA reads TGTGCCAGCAGCTTAGCTCTTCGGGGCAATGAGCAGTTCTTC. Protein: CASSLALRGNEQFF.

This clonotype was seen ten or more times. V is TRBV10-3 and J is TRBJ2-3; TRBD2 agrees at 9 bases. The CDR3 sequence is 14 residues long. Germline-derived CDR1 and CDR2 are ENHRY and SYGVKD. CDR3 coding DNA: TGTGCTGGCGGGGGGGAGCTGGGCACAGATACGCAGTATTTT. It codes for CAGGGELGTDTQYF.

Many counts were recorded for this clonotype. V and J are TRBV4-3 and TRBJ2-7, with TRBD2 matching 7 bases. Germline CDR1 and CDR2: LGHNA and YSLEER. The V and J ends lost 0 bases and 4 bases, in that order; junction bases with no gene match: 9. The CDR3 has 16 amino acids. CDR3 in amino acids: CASSQEEGLAAYEQYF. As DNA, the CDR3 is TGCGCCAGCAGCCAAGAAGAGGGTCTAGCGGCGTACGAGCAGTACTTC.

This clonotype was found many times. The chain's CDR3 is CASSEGGPRNEQFF. DNA of the CDR3: TGCGCCAGCAGTGAGGGAGGCCCCCGCAATGAGCAGTTCTTC. This rearrangement joins TRBV10-1 to TRBJ2-1, with a possible D match to TRBD2 (5 bases). The CDR3 has 14 residues. Germline loops: CDR1 WNHNN, CDR2 SYGVQD (reference sequence). Trimming took off 2 bases at V and 6 bases at J, with 11 bases between the two ends.

V gene TRBV7-9 combines with J gene TRBJ1-4; 10 bases fit TRBD1. The CDR3 contains 14 residues. The J segment lost 7 bases and the V segment lost 5 bases, leaving 4 bases of the junction unmatched. CDR1 and CDR2 from the germline V gene are SEHNR and FQNEAQ (reference sequence). CDR3 amino acids: CASSRDRGGEKLFF. CDR3 DNA: TGTGCCAGCAGCCGGGACAGGGGTGGTGAAAAACTGTTTTTT.

A few counts support this clonotype. The rearrangement uses TRBV28 and TRBJ2-7; D may be TRBD2 (5 bases). The V gene lost 5 bases and the J gene lost 11 bases, with 19 bases spanning the gap. The CDR3 spans 13 residues. Germline V CDR1 and CDR2: MDHEN, SYDVKM. CDR3 sequence: CASSDLGVHGEYF. CDR3 nucleotides: TGTGCCAGCAGTGATCTTGGGGTCCACGGGGAGTACTTC.

The V gene is TRBV9, the J gene TRBJ2-1; D might be TRBD2 (5 bases). The germline V gene has CDR1 SGDLS and CDR2 YYNGEE. The CDR3 loop spans 14 amino acids. V was clipped by 0 bases and J by 6 bases, with 10 bases between them. The CDR3 reads CASSVGFGGNEQFF. In DNA form, the CDR3 reads TGTGCCAGCAGCGTAGGTTTCGGAGGCAATGAGCAGTTCTTC.

The chain combines TRBV24-1 with TRBJ1-5; 8 bases map to TRBD1. The CDR3 consists of 16 residues. V lost 3 bases to trimming and J lost 4 bases; unmatched junction nucleotides: 7. Germline V gene data show CDR1 as KGHDR and CDR2 as SFDVKD. The CDR3 region has the DNA TGTGCCACCAGTGATGCGGGGACAGGAGGGAATCAGCCCCAGCATTTT. Protein product: CATSDAGTGGNQPQHF.

This clonotype has at least ten counts. The chain uses TRBV28 and TRBJ1-1, with D hard to call. The CDR3 contains 11 residues. V gave up 5 bases and J gave up 8 bases, with 9 bases separating them. Germline V gives CDR1 MDHEN, CDR2 SYDVKM. The CDR3: CASSQGYEAFF. CDR3 DNA: TGTGCCAGCAGTCAAGGGTACGAAGCTTTCTTT.

J is TRBJ2-2 and V is TRBV5-1; no clear D gene. Germline V gives CDR1 SGHRS, CDR2 YFSETQ. Trimming cost V 10 bases and J 4 bases, with 14 bases left between them. This CDR3 has 13 residues. CDR3 in amino acids: CARLGFCTGELFF. In DNA form, the CDR3 reads TGCGCCCGGTTGGGGTTTTGCACCGGGGAGCTGTTTTTT.

A few counts support this clonotype. V usage is TRBV19 and J usage is TRBJ1-2; the D gene is possibly TRBD1 (5 bases). The germline V gene has CDR1 LNHDA and CDR2 SQIVND (reference sequence). The CDR3 is 13 residues long. Trimming shortened V by 10 bases and J by 8 bases, and 20 bases separated the two germline ends. The CDR3: CATSREQRGGYTF. The CDR3 bases are TGTGCCACCTCGCGAGAGCAACGGGGGGGCTACACCTTC.

The chain is built from TRBV5-1 and TRBJ2-1; a weak D match, TRBD2 (6 bases). The CDR3 sequence is 13 residues long. Germline lookup yields CDR1 SGHRS and CDR2 YFSETQ. Between the trimmed V and J ends, which lost 0 bases and 10 bases, there was a span of 11 bases. In DNA form, the CDR3 reads TGCGCCAGCAGCTTGGTTGGCGGGGTAGAGCAGTTCTTC. As protein: CASSLVGGVEQFF.